What follows describes a single TCR beta chain. The antigen this receptor binds is unknown. Base qualities were left out, and no much larger clone turns up one base away. Explained via the paper, the time point label denotes: cycle 1 day 1 (C1D1), immediately before nivolumab initiation. Relapse after autologous stem cell transplantation had occurred in all trial patients, and cohorts A, B and C were distinguished by prior brentuximab vedotin exposure. The trial cohort was composed of about 60 patients with relapsed/refractory classical Hodgkin lymphoma, for whom complete response, partial response or progressive disease was recorded as best overall response. Single-agent nivolumab was administered to trial patients in the multi-cohort phase II CheckMate 205 trial. An independent review committee assessed best overall response by applying the 2007 International Working Group response criteria. Trial PBMCs were collected just before the start of nivolumab (C1D1) and during therapy at cycle 2 day 1 and cycle 4 day 1. After peripheral blood was drawn into 8 mL Vacutainer Cell Preparation Tubes, PBMCs were isolated by centrifugation and then cryopreserved.

This sample is part of a study of PD-1 blockade in classical Hodgkin lymphoma (dated by TCRdb to 2020 to 2021). About the study as a whole: Nivolumab dosing was 3 mg/kg intravenously every 2 weeks, continuing until either disease progression or unacceptable toxicity. To define a peripheral blood immune signature of response to PD-1 blockade in classical Hodgkin lymphoma, the study combined TCR beta sequencing with CyTOF.

From the germline V gene, CDR1 is SNHLY and CDR2 is FYNNEI. Its CDR3 holds 15 amino acids, cysteine through phenylalanine. Only CDR3 DNA remains: 45 bases, in frame from the first base. V is pared back by 1 base and J by 2 bases, with 12 bases lying between the germline termini. Genomic DNA was isolated using the Qiagen DNeasy kit from unsorted PBMCs as well as from negatively selected CD4+ and CD8+ fractions. Using primers that anneal to V and J segments, immunoSEQ multiplex PCR amplified the TCR beta CDR3 regions. A synthetic immune receptor repertoire was used to minimize amplification bias, and any residual bias was removed computationally once sequencing was done. In the paper's pipeline: Custom Python scripts were used to quantify repertoire diversity as the Shannon entropy index. Unsorted, CD4+ and CD8+ repertoires were analyzed separately, except for combined analyses in which CD4+ and CD8+ sequences were merged in silico. A clone was considered expanded if an increase in frequency of at least 2-fold after treatment relative to C1D1 was found, and a pseudocount of 0.5 was applied to clones undetected at baseline. Singleton clones were defined as clones with 0 or 1 copy at C1D1, and non-singleton clones were defined as clones with 2 or more copies. Clones expanded in unsorted samples were labelled as CD4+, CD8+ or unknown by matching protein sequences in sorted samples from the same patient. Diversity changes from C1D1 to C4D1 were tested in paired samples using Wilcoxon tests. In its TCRdb copy, this immuneACCESS table keeps in-frame sequences only and misses some clones. Where compared with another copy, unresolved V genes explain less than half of these, and the others have no known cause. V, J and clone size reflect that table, while D and trimming were determined from the DNA. The sample contains approximately 61,000 clones, roughly nine tenths of them found a single time. Jointly, the top ten make up approximately 16% of the sample.

Paper-wide results and their limitations: Diversity was lower in patients who began nivolumab less than 1 year after ASCT, so these patients were left out of later analyses to avoid confounding by immune reconstitution. The study was restricted to a single clinical trial cohort, and the causes of repertoire differences, possibly disease activity or prior therapy, were left undefined. Baseline TCR diversity was reported as lower in newly diagnosed patients than in healthy donors, and lower still in relapsed/refractory patients. Trial patients with a complete response had baseline diversity similar to that of newly diagnosed patients, while partial responders and progressors had significantly lower diversity. A significant rise by C4D1 was seen in CD4+ but not CD8+ TCR diversity (p=0.0027 vs p=0.16), with the rise being most apparent in complete responders (p=0.02).

This clonotype originated in a human donor with classical Hodgkin lymphoma. Sequenced material: peripheral blood mononuclear cells (PBMCs), taken at baseline. The V and J genes are TRBV2 and TRBJ2-7; the D gene cannot be resolved reliably. The CDR3 protein is CASSEETSFPYEQYF. The sequenced DNA is TGTGCCAGCAGTGAAGAAACCTCGTTTCCCTACGAGCAGTACTTC.